The 15 T cell receptor beta chains in this list originate from one sample, sequenced in a study of T cells in Graves' hyperthyroidism and ophthalmopathy. There were TCR beta CDR3 regions amplified from RNA transcripts. A set of HTBI primers served as the primers for a first-round RT-PCR of the TCR CDR3. TCRdb passed the multiplex PCR reads through MiXCR, listing each CDR3 protein once. This table holds 350,000 to 450,000 distinct CDR3 sequences, roughly a sixth found once. The sample was blood. The source is a woman between 25 and 40 years old with Graves' hyperthyroidism that later progressed to Graves' ophthalmopathy.

V is TRBV15 and J is TRBJ2-2, with no clear D. Trimming pared 8 bases from V and 7 bases from J, leaving 5 bases between. Germline values: CDR1 LNHNV, CDR2 YYDKDF (reference sequence). The CDR3 runs to 10 residues. Here the CDR3 DNA reads TGTGCCACCGGAGTCGGGGAGCTGTTTTTT. Amino acid sequence: CATGVGELFF.

The chain uses TRBV30 and TRBJ1-2; D is undetermined. Germline V CDR1 and CDR2: GTSNPN, SVGIG (reference sequence). This CDR3 is 15 amino acids long. V lost 0 bases and J lost 4, with 15 bases in between. CDR3 sequence reads: CAWSVWAAGPYGYTF. CDR3 DNA sequence: TGTGCCTGGAGTGTATGGGCAGCCGGGCCCTATGGCTACACCTTC. The entire variable domain, with the rest obtained from reference TRBV30 and TRBJ1-2, is as follows: SQTIHQWPATLVQPVGSPLSLECTVEGTSNPNLYWYRQAAGRGLQLLFYSVGIGQISSEVPQNLSASRPQDRQFILSSKKLLLSDSGFYLCAWSVWAAGPYGYTFGSGTRLTVV.

This clonotype was counted a single time. The J gene is TRBJ2-7, the V gene TRBV11-3; a weak D match, TRBD2 (5 bases). The CDR3 consists of 15 residues. Trimming took 1 base from V and 0 from J, leaving 10 bases between them. Germline CDR1 SGHNT, CDR2 YENEEA. This CDR3 is CASSLAAVGSYEQYF. CDR3 nucleotide sequence: TGTGCCAGCAGCTTAGCAGCGGTAGGCTCCTACGAGCAGTACTTC.

This clonotype was detected many times. This chain links TRBV7-2 with TRBJ2-7, with 11 bases lining up with TRBD1. The germline CDR1 and CDR2 sequences are SGHTA and FQGNSA. V lost 0 bases to trimming and J lost 4 bases; unmatched junction nucleotides: 5. The CDR3 totals 16 residues. This CDR3 is CASSLAYGQGAYEQYF. In DNA, the CDR3 is TGTGCCAGCAGCTTAGCGTATGGACAGGGGGCGTACGAGCAGTACTTC.

The chain recombines TRBV27 with TRBJ1-1; D unclear. The CDR3 length is 15 residues. V dropped 1 base and J dropped 5 bases, with 14 bases sitting between them. In germline, CDR1 is MNHEY, CDR2 SMNVEV (reference sequence). The CDR3 loop reads CASSLLGGRLTEAFF. The CDR3 DNA is TGTGCCAGCAGTTTATTGGGAGGACGGCTGACTGAAGCTTTCTTT.

This clonotype has at least ten counts. The rearrangement links TRBV5-1 to TRBJ1-4; 8 bases map to TRBD1. Germline V lookup: CDR1 SGHRS, CDR2 YFSETQ. This CDR3 region has 16 residues. J gave up 7 bases and V 3 bases, and 11 bases lay outside the gene matches. CDR3 in DNA: TGCGCCAGCAGCTGGGGTAGGACAGGGCTTGTTGAAAAACTGTTTTTT. It encodes CASSWGRTGLVEKLFF.

The chain employs TRBV6-4 and TRBJ2-1; 10 bases are shared with TRBD2. Per the germline V gene, CDR1 is MRHNA and CDR2 is SNTAGT. With 3 bases clipped from V and 4 bases from J, the junction kept 6 bases outside the gene matches. The CDR3 is made up of 16 amino acids. The CDR3 loop reads CASSERSSGGYNEQFF. The CDR3, as DNA: TGTGCCAGCAGTGAGCGGTCTAGCGGGGGTTACAATGAGCAGTTCTTC.

The J gene is TRBJ2-5, the V gene TRBV12-3 or TRBV12-4, with D perhaps TRBD1 or TRBD2 (7 bases each). V was pared by 6 bases and J by 5 bases, with 13 bases between. This CDR3 has 13 amino acids. CDR3 sequence: CASSQGGKETQYF. The DNA for the CDR3 is TGTGCCAGCAGCCAGGGGGGGAAGGAGACCCAGTACTTC.

In the case of this clonotype: One end of the junction varies from germline; a read error may be responsible. The gene calls are TRBV19 and TRBJ2-5; 7 nucleotides align to TRBD1. This CDR3 is built from 16 residues. CDR1 LNHDA and CDR2 SQIVND come from the germline V gene (reference sequence). CDR3 region: CAGSYRQGRNAETQYF. In DNA form, the CDR3 reads TGTGCCGGTAGTTACCGACAGGGCCGCAATGCAGAGACCCAGTACTTC. The variable domain in full, completed from reference TRBV19 and TRBJ2-5, reads DGGITQSPKYLFRKEGQNVTLSCEQNLNHDAMYWYRQDPGQGLRLIYYSQIVNDFQKGDIAEGYSVSREKKESFPLTVTSAQKNPTAFYLCAGSYRQGRNAETQYFGPGTRLLVL.

This clonotype was observed at least ten times. J is TRBJ2-5 and V is TRBV9; either TRBD1 or TRBD2 may supply D (5 bases each). The germline gives CDR1 SGDLS, CDR2 YYNGEE. CDR3 length equals 13 residues. V was trimmed by 6 bases and J by 3 bases, leaving 12 bases between them. The CDR3: CASTRGPEETQYF. In nucleotides, the CDR3 is TGTGCCAGCACCCGGGGACCTGAAGAGACCCAGTACTTC.

This clonotype has at least ten counts. This chain links TRBV28 with TRBJ2-2, with D perhaps matching TRBD2 (5 bases). In germline, CDR1 is MDHEN, CDR2 SYDVKM. This CDR3 contains 15 residues. The V end was cut by 5 bases, the J end by 1 base, with 11 bases between. CDR3 coding DNA: TGTGCCAGCAGTGCCATCCGGGAGAACACCGGGGAGCTGTTTTTT. Translating gives CASSAIRENTGELFF. Using reference TRBV28 and TRBJ2-2 for the parts outside the CDR3, the full variable domain is DVKVTQSSRYLVKRTGEKVFLECVQDMDHENMFWYRQDPGLGLRLIYFSYDVKMKEKGDIPEGYSVSREKKERFSLILESASTNQTSMYLCASSAIRENTGELFFGEGSRLTVL.

The chain uses TRBV6-1 and TRBJ2-2; the D is unclear. This CDR3 comprises 13 residues. Per germline, CDR1 MNHNS and CDR2 SASEGT. Deletions cut 3 bases from V and 4 bases from J, with 6 bases between. Written as DNA, the CDR3 is TGTGCCAGCAGTGACCTTTCCACCGGGGAGCTGTTTTTT. Protein sequence: CASSDLSTGELFF.

This clonotype has a count of ten or more. The J gene is TRBJ2-1, the V gene TRBV4-2; 7 nucleotides align to TRBD2. This CDR3 comprises 16 residues. J gave up 6 bases and V 1 base, and 9 bases lay outside the gene matches. Germline V CDR1 and CDR2: LGHNA, YNFKEQ. The CDR3 here is CASSQAQRGAANEQFF. In DNA form, the CDR3 reads TGTGCCAGCAGCCAAGCTCAGCGGGGAGCCGCCAATGAGCAGTTCTTC.

Many counts were recorded for this clonotype. This chain uses TRBV28 with TRBJ2-3; 7 bases agree with TRBD2. After removal of 3 bases from V and 2 bases from J, the junction contained 11 bases not matched to a gene. Per the germline V gene, CDR1 is MDHEN and CDR2 is SYDVKM. The CDR3 has 17 residues. CDR3 nucleotide sequence: TGTGCCAGCAGTTTTCCCCTGAGCGGGGCCACCACAGATACGCAGTATTTT. Protein sequence: CASSFPLSGATTDTQYF.

This clonotype has a count of ten or more. The J gene is TRBJ2-1, the V gene TRBV28; D remains ambiguous. Trimming cost V 1 base and J 4 bases, with 8 bases left between them. From germline, CDR1 is MDHEN and CDR2 SYDVKM. The CDR3 runs to 14 residues. In DNA form, the CDR3 reads TGTGCCAGCAGTTTATTGGCAGATTACAATGAGCAGTTCTTC. It is translated as CASSLLADYNEQFF.